This TCR beta chain was identified in a study of STAT5B mutations in CD4+ large granular lymphocyte leukemia. Trimming removed 0 bases from V and 4 bases from J, with 16 bases in between. CDR1 and CDR2 (germline): KGHSH, LQKENI. The CDR3 has 17 amino acids. This clone was picked up a small number of times. Using immunoSEQ multiplex PCR, the repertoire was profiled, and TCRdb retains in-frame clones only, with some absent. This repertoire shows 38,000 or so clones, around 85% found once; its top ten account for 1% to 1.5%. The source material was CD4+ T cells from blood buffy coats. The gene calls are TRBV18 and TRBJ2-1; maybe TRBD2 (6 bases). The receptor comes from a human donor in good health. In DNA form, the CDR3 reads TGTGCCAGCTCACCACCGAGAGCTAGCGCCCAATACAATGAGCAGTTCTTC. It translates to CASSPPRASAQYNEQFF.